This is a list of T cell receptor beta chains from one sample in a study of blood T cell repertoires in COVID-19. TCRdb keeps only in-frame clones here, not all; method: immunoSEQ multiplex PCR. The table lists approximately 250,000 clones, 86% of them singletons. What was sequenced was peripheral blood. These receptors came from a man aged 35-49 years with active or convalescent COVID-19. Each CDR3 is given with its conserved first and last residue. Fields, in order: D gene, J gene, clone size, V gene, CDR3 DNA, CDR3 protein. D genes are given only for firm matches. Rows give clone size only sometimes, using once, few, many, or a class for an expanded clone.

d_gene: -
j_gene: TRBJ1-1
abundance: once
v_gene: TRBV5-5
CDR3nt: TGTGCCAGCAGCTTTATACTCGGGAACACTGAAGCTTTCTTT
CDR3aa: CASSFILGNTEAFF

d_gene: -
j_gene: TRBJ1-2
abundance: -
v_gene: TRBV27
CDR3nt: TGTGCCAGCAGTCCCGTCATGGACACTTCAAGGGGGGGCTACACCTTC
CDR3aa: CASSPVMDTSRGGYTF

d_gene: -
j_gene: TRBJ1-1
abundance: -
v_gene: TRBV15
CDR3nt: TGTGCCACCAGCAGGGAGATGTCCGCGGGAGCTTTCTTT
CDR3aa: CATSREMSAGAFF

d_gene: -
j_gene: TRBJ2-1
abundance: -
v_gene: TRBV30
CDR3nt: TGTGCCTGGAGTCCTGGGGGCGTAAGGTATGAGCAGTTCTTC
CDR3aa: CAWSPGGVRYEQFF

d_gene: TRBD1
j_gene: TRBJ1-3
abundance: -
v_gene: TRBV5-4
CDR3nt: TGTGCCAGCAGCTTGGCGAGACAGGGGGCGGGCTCCACCATATATTTT
CDR3aa: CASSLARQGAGSTIYF

d_gene: TRBD1
j_gene: TRBJ2-1
abundance: -
v_gene: TRBV20-1
CDR3nt: TGCAGTGCCAGTCCCCAGGGGGATTACAAGGCGCAGTTCTTC
CDR3aa: CSASPQGDYKAQFF

d_gene: -
j_gene: TRBJ2-1
abundance: -
v_gene: TRBV23-1
CDR3nt: TGCGCCAGCACCGCACAGGGCGTCCGATACAATGAGCAGTTCTTC
CDR3aa: CASTAQGVRYNEQFF

d_gene: TRBD2
j_gene: TRBJ2-1
abundance: -
v_gene: TRBV7-6
CDR3nt: TGTGCCAGCAGCCAGACCGGAACTAGCGGGATCTACAATGAGCAGTTCTTC
CDR3aa: CASSQTGTSGIYNEQFF

d_gene: -
j_gene: TRBJ1-5
abundance: -
v_gene: TRBV9
CDR3nt: TGTGCCAGCAGCGACGGGGGTTGGAGTCAGCCCCAGCATTTT
CDR3aa: CASSDGGWSQPQHF

d_gene: TRBD1
j_gene: TRBJ2-5
abundance: -
v_gene: TRBV18
CDR3nt: TGTGCCAGCTCACCTAACGGACAGGGGGTGAGGGAGACCCAGTACTTC
CDR3aa: CASSPNGQGVRETQYF

d_gene: -
j_gene: TRBJ1-3
abundance: -
v_gene: TRBV19
CDR3nt: TGTGCCAGTAGTATACCCCGCGGGGTTGGAAACACCATATATTTT
CDR3aa: CASSIPRGVGNTIYF

d_gene: -
j_gene: TRBJ1-2
abundance: -
v_gene: TRBV25-1
CDR3nt: TGTGCCAGCAGTGAATATTTTGGAGGGGCGGAGGCATATGGCTACACCTTC
CDR3aa: CASSEYFGGAEAYGYTF

d_gene: -
j_gene: TRBJ1-6
abundance: once
v_gene: TRBV6-5
CDR3nt: TGTGCCAGCAGAACCGGCCACAGAATGAGTTCACCCCTCCACTTT
CDR3aa: CASRTGHRMSSPLHF

d_gene: -
j_gene: TRBJ1-2
abundance: few
v_gene: TRBV28
CDR3nt: TGTGCCAGCAGTTTTTCAGGGGTCGAGAAGGATGGCTACACCTTC
CDR3aa: CASSFSGVEKDGYTF

d_gene: -
j_gene: TRBJ1-6
abundance: few
v_gene: TRBV4-2
CDR3nt: TGTGCCAGCAGCCAAGATCGGTCGACAGCCAATAATTCACCCCTCCACTTT
CDR3aa: CASSQDRSTANNSPLHF

d_gene: TRBD1
j_gene: TRBJ1-2
abundance: -
v_gene: TRBV5-4
CDR3nt: TGTGCCAGCAGCTTCCGGGGACAGGGGAGTGGCTACACCTTC
CDR3aa: CASSFRGQGSGYTF

d_gene: -
j_gene: TRBJ1-1
abundance: -
v_gene: TRBV29-1
CDR3nt: TGCAGCGCCTACGGGTGGGCAGGGGAAGCTTTCTTT
CDR3aa: CSAYGWAGEAFF

d_gene: TRBD1
j_gene: TRBJ1-1
abundance: -
v_gene: TRBV9
CDR3nt: TGTGCCAGCACCGACGCCGCCGGGACAGGGTACACTGAAGCTTTCTTT
CDR3aa: CASTDAAGTGYTEAFF

d_gene: -
j_gene: TRBJ2-6
abundance: -
v_gene: TRBV6-5
CDR3nt: TGTGCCAGCACCCCCCGGGGCTCTGGGGCCAACGTCCTGACTTTC
CDR3aa: CASTPRGSGANVLTF

d_gene: TRBD1
j_gene: TRBJ1-1
abundance: -
v_gene: TRBV6-5
CDR3nt: TGTGCCAGCAGCTACCGGACAGGGGACACTGAAGCTTTCTTT
CDR3aa: CASSYRTGDTEAFF

d_gene: -
j_gene: TRBJ1-5
abundance: -
v_gene: TRBV28
CDR3nt: TGTGCCAGCAGTTTTGGGTCAGGGGATCAGCCCCAGCATTTT
CDR3aa: CASSFGSGDQPQHF

d_gene: -
j_gene: TRBJ2-2
abundance: few
v_gene: TRBV2
CDR3nt: TGTGCCAGCAGTAGCGAGCGGGTGATAAACACCGGGGAGCTGTTTTTT
CDR3aa: CASSSERVINTGELFF

d_gene: -
j_gene: TRBJ2-3
abundance: once
v_gene: TRBV3-1/TRBV3-2
CDR3nt: TGTGCCAGCAGCCACTCTTCTAGCACAGATACGCAGTATTTT
CDR3aa: CASSHSSSTDTQYF

d_gene: TRBD1
j_gene: TRBJ2-5
abundance: -
v_gene: TRBV19
CDR3nt: TGTGCCAGTAGTAGAAGACAGGGCGGTCTGGAGACCCAGTACTTC
CDR3aa: CASSRRQGGLETQYF

d_gene: TRBD2
j_gene: TRBJ2-1
abundance: -
v_gene: TRBV5-8
CDR3nt: TGTGCCAGCAGTCATGCTCTAGCGGCCAGAAGGGATGAGCAGTTCTTC
CDR3aa: CASSHALAARRDEQFF

d_gene: TRBD1
j_gene: TRBJ1-4
abundance: -
v_gene: TRBV5-1
CDR3nt: TGCGCCAGCAGCCGATGGGAACAGGGGGGAGGTGAAAAACTGTTTTTT
CDR3aa: CASSRWEQGGGEKLFF

d_gene: TRBD1
j_gene: TRBJ2-7
abundance: -
v_gene: TRBV27
CDR3nt: TGTGCCAGCAGACCTCCGCCGGGACAGGGGACCTACGAGCAGTACTTC
CDR3aa: CASRPPPGQGTYEQYF

d_gene: TRBD1
j_gene: TRBJ1-5
abundance: -
v_gene: TRBV19
CDR3nt: TGTGCCGGAAGGGGGACAGGAAGTAATCAGCCCCAGCATTTT
CDR3aa: CAGRGTGSNQPQHF

d_gene: -
j_gene: TRBJ1-4
abundance: -
v_gene: TRBV12-3/TRBV12-4
CDR3nt: TGTGCCAGCCATTACCCAGGAAGTGAAAAACTGTTTTTT
CDR3aa: CASHYPGSEKLFF

d_gene: -
j_gene: TRBJ1-5
abundance: -
v_gene: TRBV6-5
CDR3nt: TGTGCCAGCAGTTACTTGGGAGGTCAGCCCCAGCATTTT
CDR3aa: CASSYLGGQPQHF

d_gene: TRBD1
j_gene: TRBJ2-7
abundance: -
v_gene: TRBV27
CDR3nt: TGTGCCAGCAGTTTAGGAGGACAGGGGACGGGGGAGCAGTACTTC
CDR3aa: CASSLGGQGTGEQYF

d_gene: TRBD1
j_gene: TRBJ1-2
abundance: -
v_gene: TRBV7-9
CDR3nt: TGTGCCAGCAGCTTAGCACAGGGGGCTACCTATGGCTACACCTTC
CDR3aa: CASSLAQGATYGYTF

d_gene: -
j_gene: TRBJ1-5
abundance: -
v_gene: TRBV30
CDR3nt: TGTGCCTGGAGTGTAAACCAGGCAGGGAATCAGCCCCAGCATTTT
CDR3aa: CAWSVNQAGNQPQHF

d_gene: -
j_gene: TRBJ1-3
abundance: -
v_gene: TRBV12-3/TRBV12-4
CDR3nt: TGTGCCAGCAGTTGGGGAGTAAACACCATATATTTT
CDR3aa: CASSWGVNTIYF

d_gene: -
j_gene: TRBJ1-4
abundance: -
v_gene: TRBV7-2
CDR3nt: TGTGCCAGCAGCTCGGGGGGGGTAGCCGAAAAACTGTTTTTT
CDR3aa: CASSSGGVAEKLFF

d_gene: -
j_gene: TRBJ1-3
abundance: -
v_gene: TRBV4-1
CDR3nt: TGCGCCAGCAGCTCGCTCGTTGGGGGCCTCTTAAACACCATATATTTT
CDR3aa: CASSSLVGGLLNTIYF

d_gene: TRBD1
j_gene: TRBJ2-7
abundance: -
v_gene: TRBV5-1
CDR3nt: TGCGCCAGCAGCTGGGGGGACAGGGCAGCCTACGAGCAGTACTTC
CDR3aa: CASSWGDRAAYEQYF

d_gene: -
j_gene: TRBJ2-7
abundance: -
v_gene: TRBV3-1/TRBV3-2
CDR3nt: TGTGCCAGCAGCCAAGGCGCAGGGGGGAGCTCCTACGAGCAGTACTTC
CDR3aa: CASSQGAGGSSYEQYF

d_gene: -
j_gene: TRBJ2-7
abundance: -
v_gene: TRBV5-1
CDR3nt: TGCGCCAGCAGCCCCACGATGAGGCGGGCCTACGAGCAGTACTTC
CDR3aa: CASSPTMRRAYEQYF

d_gene: -
j_gene: TRBJ1-4
abundance: few
v_gene: TRBV28
CDR3nt: TGTGCCAGCCAGAGTGGGGCGGCTAATGAAAAACTGTTTTTT
CDR3aa: CASQSGAANEKLFF

d_gene: -
j_gene: TRBJ1-5
abundance: -
v_gene: TRBV2
CDR3nt: TGTGCCAGCAGTGAAGAGGGGTTCAATCAGCCCCAGCATTTT
CDR3aa: CASSEEGFNQPQHF

d_gene: -
j_gene: TRBJ2-7
abundance: -
v_gene: TRBV5-6
CDR3nt: TGTGCCAGCAGCTTGGCTCGGGAGCAGTACTTC
CDR3aa: CASSLAREQYF

d_gene: -
j_gene: TRBJ1-4
abundance: -
v_gene: TRBV20-1
CDR3nt: TGCAGTGCTAGTCTGGTGCGGGGGACTAATGAAAAACTGTTTTTT
CDR3aa: CSASLVRGTNEKLFF

d_gene: TRBD1
j_gene: TRBJ1-6
abundance: few
v_gene: TRBV6-5
CDR3nt: TGTGCCAGCAGTCAGGGACAGGGAGATGTTTCACCCCTCCACTTT
CDR3aa: CASSQGQGDVSPLHF

d_gene: TRBD2
j_gene: TRBJ2-7
abundance: -
v_gene: TRBV2
CDR3nt: TGTGCCAGCGGTGCGGGAGCGGGCTACGAGCAGTACTTC
CDR3aa: CASGAGAGYEQYF

d_gene: -
j_gene: TRBJ2-2
abundance: -
v_gene: TRBV7-8
CDR3nt: TGTGCCAGCAGCTACGACGGACTCATGGGGGAGCTGTTTTTT
CDR3aa: CASSYDGLMGELFF

d_gene: TRBD2
j_gene: TRBJ2-1
abundance: -
v_gene: TRBV5-1
CDR3nt: TGCGCCAGCAGCTTGGCTCTAATAGCGGGAGCCCAGTTCTTC
CDR3aa: CASSLALIAGAQFF